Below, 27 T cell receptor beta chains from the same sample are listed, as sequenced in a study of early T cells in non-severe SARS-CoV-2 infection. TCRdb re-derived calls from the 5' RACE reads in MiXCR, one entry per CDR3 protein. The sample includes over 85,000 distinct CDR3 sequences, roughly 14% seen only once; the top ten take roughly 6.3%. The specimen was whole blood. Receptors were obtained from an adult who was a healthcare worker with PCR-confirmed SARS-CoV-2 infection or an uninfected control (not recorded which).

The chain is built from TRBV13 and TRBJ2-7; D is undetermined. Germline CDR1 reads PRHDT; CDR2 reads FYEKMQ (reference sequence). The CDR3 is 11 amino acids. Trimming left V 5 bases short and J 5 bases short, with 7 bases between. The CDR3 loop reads CASSPHHEQYF. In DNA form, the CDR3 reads TGTGCCAGCAGCCCCCATCACGAGCAGTACTTC. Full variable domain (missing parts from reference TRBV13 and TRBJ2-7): AAGVIQSPRHLIKEKRETATLKCYPIPRHDTVYWYQQGPGQDPQFLISFYEKMQSDKGSIPDRFSAQQFSDYHSELNMSSLELGDSALYFCASSPHHEQYFGPGTRLTVT.

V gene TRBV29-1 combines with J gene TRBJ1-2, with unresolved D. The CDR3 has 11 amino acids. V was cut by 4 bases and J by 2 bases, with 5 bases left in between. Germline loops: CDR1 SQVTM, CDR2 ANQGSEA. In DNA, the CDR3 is TGCAGCGTTGCCCACAACTATGGCTACACCTTC. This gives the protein CSVAHNYGYTF.

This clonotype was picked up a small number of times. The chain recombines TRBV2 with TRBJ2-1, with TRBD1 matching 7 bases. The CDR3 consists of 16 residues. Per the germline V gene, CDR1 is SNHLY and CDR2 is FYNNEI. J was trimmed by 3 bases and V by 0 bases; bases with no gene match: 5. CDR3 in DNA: TGTGCCAGCAGTGAAGCGGCTTGGGACAGCTACAATGAGCAGTTCTTC. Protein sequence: CASSEAAWDSYNEQFF.

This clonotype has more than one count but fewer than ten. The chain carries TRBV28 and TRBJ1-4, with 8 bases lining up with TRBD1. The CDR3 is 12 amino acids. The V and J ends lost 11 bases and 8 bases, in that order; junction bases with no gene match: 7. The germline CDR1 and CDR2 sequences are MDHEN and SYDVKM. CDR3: CACGQGREKLFF. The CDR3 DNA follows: TGTGCCTGCGGACAGGGTCGGGAAAAACTGTTTTTT.

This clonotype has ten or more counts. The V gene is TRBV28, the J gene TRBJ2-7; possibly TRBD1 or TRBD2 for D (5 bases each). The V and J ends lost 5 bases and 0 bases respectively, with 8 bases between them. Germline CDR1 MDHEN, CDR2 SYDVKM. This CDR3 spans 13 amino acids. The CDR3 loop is CASSLGVSYEQYF. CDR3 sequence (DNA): TGTGCCAGCAGTCTGGGGGTCTCCTACGAGCAGTACTTC.

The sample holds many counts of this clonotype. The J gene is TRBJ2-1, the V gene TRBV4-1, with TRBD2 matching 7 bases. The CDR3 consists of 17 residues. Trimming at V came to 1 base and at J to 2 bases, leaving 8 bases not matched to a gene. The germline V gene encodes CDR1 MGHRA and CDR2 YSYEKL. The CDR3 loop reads CASSQGRGGRAYNEQFF. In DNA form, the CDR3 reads TGCGCCAGCAGCCAAGGCCGCGGCGGGAGAGCCTACAATGAGCAGTTCTTC.

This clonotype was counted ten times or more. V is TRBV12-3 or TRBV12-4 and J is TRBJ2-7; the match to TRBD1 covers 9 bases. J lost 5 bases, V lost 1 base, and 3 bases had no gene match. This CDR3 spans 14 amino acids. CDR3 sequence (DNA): TGTGCCAGCAGTTTAGTGGGACAGGGCCACGAGCAGTACTTC. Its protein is CASSLVGQGHEQYF.

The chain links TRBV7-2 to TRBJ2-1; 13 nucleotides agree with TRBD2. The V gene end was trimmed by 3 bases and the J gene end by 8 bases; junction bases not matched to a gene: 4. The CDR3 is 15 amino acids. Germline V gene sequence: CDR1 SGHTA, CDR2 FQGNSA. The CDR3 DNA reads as TGTGCCAGCAGCTTCCCGGGACTAGCGGGATATGAGCAGTTCTTC. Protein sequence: CASSFPGLAGYEQFF.

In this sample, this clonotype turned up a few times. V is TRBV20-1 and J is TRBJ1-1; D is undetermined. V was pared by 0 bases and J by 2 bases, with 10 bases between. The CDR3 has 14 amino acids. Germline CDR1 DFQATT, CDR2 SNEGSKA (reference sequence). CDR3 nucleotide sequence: TGCAGTGCTAGAGATATTAGGGCTAACACTGAAGCTTTCTTT. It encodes CSARDIRANTEAFF.

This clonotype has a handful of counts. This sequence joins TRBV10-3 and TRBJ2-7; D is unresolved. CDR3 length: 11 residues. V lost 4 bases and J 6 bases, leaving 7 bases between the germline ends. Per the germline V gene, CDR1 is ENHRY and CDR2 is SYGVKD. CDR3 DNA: TGTGCCATCAGTGGAGGTGGCGAGCAGTACTTC. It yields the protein CAISGGGEQYF.

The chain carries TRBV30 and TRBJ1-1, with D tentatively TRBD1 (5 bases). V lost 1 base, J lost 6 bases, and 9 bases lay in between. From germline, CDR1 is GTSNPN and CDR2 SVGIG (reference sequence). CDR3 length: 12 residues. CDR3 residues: CAWSAVGAEAFF. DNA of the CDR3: TGTGCCTGGAGTGCGGTGGGGGCTGAAGCTTTCTTT.

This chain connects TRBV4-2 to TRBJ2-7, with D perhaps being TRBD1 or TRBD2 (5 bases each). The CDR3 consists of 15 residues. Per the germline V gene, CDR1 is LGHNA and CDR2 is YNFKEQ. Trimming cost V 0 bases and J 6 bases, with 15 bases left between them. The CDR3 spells CASSQEARMGREQYF. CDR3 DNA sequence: TGTGCCAGCAGCCAAGAAGCCAGGATGGGACGCGAGCAGTACTTC.

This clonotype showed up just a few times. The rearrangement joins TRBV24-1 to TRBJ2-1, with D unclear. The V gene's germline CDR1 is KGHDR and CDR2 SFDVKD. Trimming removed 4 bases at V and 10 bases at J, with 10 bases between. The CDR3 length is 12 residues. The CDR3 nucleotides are TGTGCCACCAGTGAAGCATGGGCGGAGCAGTTCTTC. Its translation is CATSEAWAEQFF.

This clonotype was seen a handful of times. The CDR3 here is CASSEADGNEQFF. The CDR3 DNA follows: TGTGCCAGCAGTGAAGCGGACGGCAATGAGCAGTTCTTC. The genes are TRBV6-1 and TRBJ2-1, with D uncertain. Trimming pared 0 bases from V and 6 bases from J, leaving 6 bases between. CDR3 length: 13 amino acids. CDR1 is MNHNS and CDR2 is SASEGT in the germline V gene.

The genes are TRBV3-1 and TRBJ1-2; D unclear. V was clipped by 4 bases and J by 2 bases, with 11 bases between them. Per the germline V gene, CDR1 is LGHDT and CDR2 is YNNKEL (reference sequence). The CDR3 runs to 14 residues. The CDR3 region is CASSPKETNYGYTF. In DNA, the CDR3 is TGTGCCAGCAGCCCGAAAGAGACCAACTATGGCTACACCTTC.

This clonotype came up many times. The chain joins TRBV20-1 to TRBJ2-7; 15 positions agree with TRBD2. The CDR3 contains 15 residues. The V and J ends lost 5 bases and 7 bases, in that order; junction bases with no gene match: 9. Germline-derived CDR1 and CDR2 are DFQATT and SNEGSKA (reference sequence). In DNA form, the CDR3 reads TGCAGTGCTTGGAGGGGACTAGCGGGAGGAGGGGAGCAGTACTTC. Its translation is CSAWRGLAGGGEQYF.

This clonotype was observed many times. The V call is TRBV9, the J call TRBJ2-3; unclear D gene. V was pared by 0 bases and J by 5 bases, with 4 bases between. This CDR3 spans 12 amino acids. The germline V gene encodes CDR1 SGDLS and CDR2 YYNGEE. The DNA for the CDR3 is TGTGCCAGCAGCGTAGGGGAAGATACGCAGTATTTT. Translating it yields CASSVGEDTQYF.

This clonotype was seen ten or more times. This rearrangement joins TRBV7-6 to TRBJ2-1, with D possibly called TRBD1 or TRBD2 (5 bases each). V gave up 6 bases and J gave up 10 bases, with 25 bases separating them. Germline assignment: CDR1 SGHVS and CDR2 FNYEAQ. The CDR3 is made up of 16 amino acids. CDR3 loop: CASSSYPGRNMGEQFF. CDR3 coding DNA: TGTGCCAGCAGTTCCTACCCGGGACGCAACATGGGGGAGCAGTTCTTC. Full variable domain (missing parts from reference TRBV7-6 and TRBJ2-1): GAGVSQSPRYKVTKRGQDVALRCDPISGHVSLYWYRQALGQGPEFLTYFNYEAQQDKSGLPNDRFSAERPEGSISTLTIQRTEQRDSAMYRCASSSYPGRNMGEQFFGPGTRLTVL.

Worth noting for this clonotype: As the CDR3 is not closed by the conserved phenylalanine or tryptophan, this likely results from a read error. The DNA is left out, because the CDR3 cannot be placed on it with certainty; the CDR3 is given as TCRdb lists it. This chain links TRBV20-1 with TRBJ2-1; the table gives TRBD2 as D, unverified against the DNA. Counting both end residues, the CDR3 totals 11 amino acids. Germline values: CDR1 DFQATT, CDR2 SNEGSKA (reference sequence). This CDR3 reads CSATGTSGNKL.

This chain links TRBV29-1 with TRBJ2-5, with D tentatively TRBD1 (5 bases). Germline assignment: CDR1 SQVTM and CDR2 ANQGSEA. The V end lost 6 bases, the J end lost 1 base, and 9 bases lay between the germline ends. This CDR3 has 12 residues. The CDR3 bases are TGCAGCGTGGCAGGGTTCCAAGAGACCCAGTACTTC. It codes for CSVAGFQETQYF.

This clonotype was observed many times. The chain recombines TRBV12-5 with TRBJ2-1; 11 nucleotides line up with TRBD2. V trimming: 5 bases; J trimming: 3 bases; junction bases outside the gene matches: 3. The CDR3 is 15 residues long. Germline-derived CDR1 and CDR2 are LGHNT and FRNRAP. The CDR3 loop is CASGPGLAGYNEQFF. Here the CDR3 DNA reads TGTGCTAGTGGTCCTGGACTAGCGGGCTACAATGAGCAGTTCTTC.

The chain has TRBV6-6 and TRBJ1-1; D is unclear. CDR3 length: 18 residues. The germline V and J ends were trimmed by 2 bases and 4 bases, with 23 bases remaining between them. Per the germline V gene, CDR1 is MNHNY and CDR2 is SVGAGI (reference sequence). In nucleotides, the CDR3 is TGTGCCAGCAGTTACCAACCGCAGGCCCTTGCCGTACGCACTGAAGCTTTCTTT. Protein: CASSYQPQALAVRTEAFF.

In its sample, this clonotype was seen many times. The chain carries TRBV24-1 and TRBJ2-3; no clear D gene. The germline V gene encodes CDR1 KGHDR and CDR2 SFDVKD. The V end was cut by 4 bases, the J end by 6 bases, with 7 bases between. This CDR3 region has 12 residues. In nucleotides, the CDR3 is TGTGCCACCAGTGACCCCGCGGATACGCAGTATTTT. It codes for CATSDPADTQYF.

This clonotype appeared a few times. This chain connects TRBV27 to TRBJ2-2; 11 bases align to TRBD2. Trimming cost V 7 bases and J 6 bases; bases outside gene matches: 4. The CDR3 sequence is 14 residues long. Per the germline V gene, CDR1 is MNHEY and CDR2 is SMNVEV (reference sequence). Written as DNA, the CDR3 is TGTGCCAGCACTAGCGGGAGGCCGGCCGGGGAGCTGTTTTTT. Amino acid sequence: CASTSGRPAGELFF.

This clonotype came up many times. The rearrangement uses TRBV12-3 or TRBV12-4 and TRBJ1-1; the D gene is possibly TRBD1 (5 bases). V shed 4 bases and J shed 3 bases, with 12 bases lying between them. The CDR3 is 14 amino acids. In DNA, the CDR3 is TGTGCCAGCAGTTATGCTCCGGGGGACACTGAAGCTTTCTTT. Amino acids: CASSYAPGDTEAFF.

The CDR3 coding sequence is TGTGCCAGCAGTGAATATCAGGGCTACGAGCAGTACTTC. It yields the protein CASSEYQGYEQYF. The chain uses TRBV25-1 and TRBJ2-7, with D perhaps matching TRBD1 (5 bases). Germline V CDR1 and CDR2: MGHDK, SYGVNS. The ends were cut back, 0 bases at V and 3 bases at J, with 6 bases in the middle. The CDR3 runs to 13 residues.

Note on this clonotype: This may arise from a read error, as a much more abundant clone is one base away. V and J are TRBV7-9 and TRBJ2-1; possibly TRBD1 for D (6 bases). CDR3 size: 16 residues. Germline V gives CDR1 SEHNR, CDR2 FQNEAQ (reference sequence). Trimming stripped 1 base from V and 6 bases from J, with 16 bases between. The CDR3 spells CASSLGLRDKVNEQFF. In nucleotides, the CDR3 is TGTGCCAGCAGCTTAGGTCTCAGGGACAAGGTCAATGAGCAGTTCTTC.